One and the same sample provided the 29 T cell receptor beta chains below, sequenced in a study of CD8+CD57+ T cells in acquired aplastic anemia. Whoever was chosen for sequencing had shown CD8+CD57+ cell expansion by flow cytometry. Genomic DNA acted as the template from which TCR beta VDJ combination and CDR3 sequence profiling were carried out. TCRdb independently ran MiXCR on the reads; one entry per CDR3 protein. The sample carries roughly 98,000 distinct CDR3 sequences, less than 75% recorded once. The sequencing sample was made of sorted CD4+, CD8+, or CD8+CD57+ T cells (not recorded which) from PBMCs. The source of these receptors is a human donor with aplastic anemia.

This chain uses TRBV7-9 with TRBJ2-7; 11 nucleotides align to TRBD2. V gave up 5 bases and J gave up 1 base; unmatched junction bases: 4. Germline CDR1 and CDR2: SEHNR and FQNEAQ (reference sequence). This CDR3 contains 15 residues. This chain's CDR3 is CASSHGTSGSYEQYF. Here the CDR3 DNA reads TGTGCCAGCAGCCACGGGACTAGCGGATCCTACGAGCAGTACTTC.

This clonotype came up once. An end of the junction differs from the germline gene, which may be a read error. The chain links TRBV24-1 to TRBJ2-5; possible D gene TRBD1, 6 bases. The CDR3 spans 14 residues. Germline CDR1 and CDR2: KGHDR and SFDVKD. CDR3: CATSENSQRGTRYF. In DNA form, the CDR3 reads TGTGCCACCAGTGAGAACAGCCAAAGGGGGACCCGGTACTTC.

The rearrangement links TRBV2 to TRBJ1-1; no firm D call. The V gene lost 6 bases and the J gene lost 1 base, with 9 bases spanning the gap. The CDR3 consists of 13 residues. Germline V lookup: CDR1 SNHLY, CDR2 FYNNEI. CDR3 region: CASRITENTEAFF. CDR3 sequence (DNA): TGTGCCAGCAGGATAACAGAGAACACTGAAGCTTTCTTT.

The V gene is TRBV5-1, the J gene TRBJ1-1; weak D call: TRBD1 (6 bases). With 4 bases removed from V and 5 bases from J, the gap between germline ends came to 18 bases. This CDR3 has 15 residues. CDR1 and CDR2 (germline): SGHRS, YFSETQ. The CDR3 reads CASSNQGHAGTEAFF. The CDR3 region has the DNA TGCGCCAGCAGCAATCAGGGGCACGCGGGAACTGAAGCTTTCTTT.

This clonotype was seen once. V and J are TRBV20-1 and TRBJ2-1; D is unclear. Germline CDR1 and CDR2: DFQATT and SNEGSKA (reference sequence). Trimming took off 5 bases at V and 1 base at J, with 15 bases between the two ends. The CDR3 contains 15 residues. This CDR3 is CSAVYARQSYNEQFF. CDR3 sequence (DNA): TGCAGTGCTGTTTACGCTAGACAATCCTACAATGAGCAGTTCTTC.

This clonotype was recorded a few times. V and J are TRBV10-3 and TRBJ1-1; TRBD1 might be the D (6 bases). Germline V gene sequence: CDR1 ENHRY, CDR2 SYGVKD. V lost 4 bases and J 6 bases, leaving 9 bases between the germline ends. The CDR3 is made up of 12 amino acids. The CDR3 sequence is CAISAGEAEAFF. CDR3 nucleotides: TGTGCCATCAGTGCAGGGGAGGCTGAAGCTTTCTTT.

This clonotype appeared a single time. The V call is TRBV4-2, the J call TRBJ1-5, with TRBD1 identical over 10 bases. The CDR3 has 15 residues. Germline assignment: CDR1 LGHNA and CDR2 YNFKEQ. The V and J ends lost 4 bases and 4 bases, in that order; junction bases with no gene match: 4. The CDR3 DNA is TGTGCCAGCAGCCCCGGGACAGGGGATAATCAGCCCCAGCATTTT. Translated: CASSPGTGDNQPQHF.

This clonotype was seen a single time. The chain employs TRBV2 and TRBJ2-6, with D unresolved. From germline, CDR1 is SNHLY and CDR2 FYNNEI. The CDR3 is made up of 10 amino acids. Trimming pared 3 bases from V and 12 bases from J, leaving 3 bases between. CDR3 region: CASSESVLTF. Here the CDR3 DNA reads TGTGCCAGCAGTGAGTCCGTCCTGACTTTC.

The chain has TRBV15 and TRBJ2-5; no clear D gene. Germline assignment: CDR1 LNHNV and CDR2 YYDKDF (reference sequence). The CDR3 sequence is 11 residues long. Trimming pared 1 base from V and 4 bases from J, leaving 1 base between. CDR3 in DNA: TGTGCCACCAGCAGAGCAGAGACCCAGTACTTC. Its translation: CATSRAETQYF.

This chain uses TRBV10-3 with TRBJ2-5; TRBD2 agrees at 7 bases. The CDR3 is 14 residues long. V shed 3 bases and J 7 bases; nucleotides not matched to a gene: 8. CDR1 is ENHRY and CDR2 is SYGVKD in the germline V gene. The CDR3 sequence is CAISDREEGGTQYF. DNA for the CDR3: TGTGCCATCAGTGACCGGGAGGAAGGTGGGACCCAGTACTTC.

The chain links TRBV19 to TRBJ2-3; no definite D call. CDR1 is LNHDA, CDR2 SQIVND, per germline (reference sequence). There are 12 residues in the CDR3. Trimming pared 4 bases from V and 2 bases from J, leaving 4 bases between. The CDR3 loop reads CASSKTTDTQYF. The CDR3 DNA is TGTGCCAGTAGTAAGACCACAGATACGCAGTATTTT.

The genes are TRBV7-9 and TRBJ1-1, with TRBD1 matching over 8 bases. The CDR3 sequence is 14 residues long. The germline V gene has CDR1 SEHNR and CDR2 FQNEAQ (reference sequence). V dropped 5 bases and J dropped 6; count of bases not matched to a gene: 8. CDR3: CASSPRDRLAEAFF. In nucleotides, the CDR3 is TGTGCCAGCAGCCCCCGGGACAGGCTCGCTGAAGCTTTCTTT.

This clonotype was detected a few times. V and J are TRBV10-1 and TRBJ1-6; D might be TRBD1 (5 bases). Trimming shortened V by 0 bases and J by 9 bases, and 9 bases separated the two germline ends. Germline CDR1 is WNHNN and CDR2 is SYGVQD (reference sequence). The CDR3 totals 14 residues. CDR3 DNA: TGCGCCAGCAGTGAGTCAGGGGAGATTTCACCCCTCCACTTT. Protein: CASSESGEISPLHF.

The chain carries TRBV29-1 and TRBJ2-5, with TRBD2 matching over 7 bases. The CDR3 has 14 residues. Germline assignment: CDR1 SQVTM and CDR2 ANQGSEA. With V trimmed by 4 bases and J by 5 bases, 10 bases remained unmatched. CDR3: CSVVRREIGETQYF. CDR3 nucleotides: TGCAGCGTTGTTCGGCGGGAGATCGGGGAGACCCAGTACTTC.

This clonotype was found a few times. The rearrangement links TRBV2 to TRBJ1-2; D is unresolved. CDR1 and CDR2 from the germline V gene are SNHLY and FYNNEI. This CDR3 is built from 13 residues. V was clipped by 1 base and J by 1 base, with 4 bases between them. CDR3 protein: CASSEDNNYGYTF. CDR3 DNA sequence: TGTGCCAGCAGTGAAGACAATAACTATGGCTACACCTTC.

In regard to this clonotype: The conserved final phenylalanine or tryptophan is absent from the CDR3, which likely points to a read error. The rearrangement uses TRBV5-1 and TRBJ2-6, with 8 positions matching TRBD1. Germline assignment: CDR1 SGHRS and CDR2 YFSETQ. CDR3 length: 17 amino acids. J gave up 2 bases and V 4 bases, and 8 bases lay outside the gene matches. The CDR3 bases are TGCGCCAGCAGCATCGGACAGGGTGGCCCTGGGGCCAACGTCCTGACTCTC. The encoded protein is CASSIGQGGPGANVLTL.

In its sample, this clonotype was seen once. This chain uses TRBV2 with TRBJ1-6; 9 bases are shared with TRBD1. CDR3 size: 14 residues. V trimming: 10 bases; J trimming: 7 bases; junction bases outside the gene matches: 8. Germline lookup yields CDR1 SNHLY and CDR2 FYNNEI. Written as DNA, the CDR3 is TGTGCCACCAAAATCGACAGGGGGAATTCACCCCTCCACTTT. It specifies CATKIDRGNSPLHF.

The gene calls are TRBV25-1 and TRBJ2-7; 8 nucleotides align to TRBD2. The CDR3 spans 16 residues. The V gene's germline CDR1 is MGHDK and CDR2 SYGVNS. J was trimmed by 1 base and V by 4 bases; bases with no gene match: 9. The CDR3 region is CASSGAGGPQSYEQYF. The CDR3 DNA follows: TGTGCCAGCAGTGGGGCGGGAGGTCCTCAGTCCTACGAGCAGTACTTC.

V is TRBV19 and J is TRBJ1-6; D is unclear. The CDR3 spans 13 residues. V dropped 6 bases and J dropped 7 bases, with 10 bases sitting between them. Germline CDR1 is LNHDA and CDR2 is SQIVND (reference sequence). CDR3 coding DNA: TGTGCCAGTAGGCCGGGCCTCAATTCACCCCTCCACTTT. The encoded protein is CASRPGLNSPLHF.

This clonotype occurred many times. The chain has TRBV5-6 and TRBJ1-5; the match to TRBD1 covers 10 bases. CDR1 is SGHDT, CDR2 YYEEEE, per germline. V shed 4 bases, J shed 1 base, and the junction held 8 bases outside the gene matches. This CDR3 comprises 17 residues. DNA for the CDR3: TGTGCCAGCAGCGAAGACGGGACAGGGGAAAGCAATCAGCCCCAGCATTTT. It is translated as CASSEDGTGESNQPQHF.

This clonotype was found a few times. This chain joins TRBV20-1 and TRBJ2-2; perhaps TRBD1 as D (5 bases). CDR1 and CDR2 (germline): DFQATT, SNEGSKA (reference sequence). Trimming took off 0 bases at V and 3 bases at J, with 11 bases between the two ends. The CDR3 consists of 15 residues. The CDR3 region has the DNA TGCAGTGCTAGAGATCCCAGGGTTGACACCGGGGAGCTGTTTTTT. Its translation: CSARDPRVDTGELFF.

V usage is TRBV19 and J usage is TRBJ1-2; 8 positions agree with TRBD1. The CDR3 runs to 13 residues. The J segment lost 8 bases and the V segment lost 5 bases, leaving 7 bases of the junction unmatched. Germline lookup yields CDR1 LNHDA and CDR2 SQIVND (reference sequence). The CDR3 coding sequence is TGTGCCAGTAGTGTACAGGGGGGTCGGGGCTACACCTTC. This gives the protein CASSVQGGRGYTF.

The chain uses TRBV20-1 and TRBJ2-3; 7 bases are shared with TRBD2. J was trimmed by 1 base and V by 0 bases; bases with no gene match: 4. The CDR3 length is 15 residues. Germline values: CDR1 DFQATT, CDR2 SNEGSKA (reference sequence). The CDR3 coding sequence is TGCAGTGCTAGAGATCTAACTAGCGGCACAGATACGCAGTATTTT. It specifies CSARDLTSGTDTQYF.

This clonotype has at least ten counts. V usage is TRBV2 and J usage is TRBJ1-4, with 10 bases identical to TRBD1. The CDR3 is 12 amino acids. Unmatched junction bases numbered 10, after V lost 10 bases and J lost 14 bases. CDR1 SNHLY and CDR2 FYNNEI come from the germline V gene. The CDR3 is CATGTGASGLFF. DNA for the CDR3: TGTGCCACCGGGACAGGGGCCAGCGGGCTGTTTTTT.

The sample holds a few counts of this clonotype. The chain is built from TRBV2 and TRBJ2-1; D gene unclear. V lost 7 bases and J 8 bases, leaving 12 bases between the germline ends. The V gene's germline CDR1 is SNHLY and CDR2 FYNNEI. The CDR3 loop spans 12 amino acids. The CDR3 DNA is TGTGCCAGCATTGATGGATCCTATGAGCAGTTCTTC. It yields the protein CASIDGSYEQFF.

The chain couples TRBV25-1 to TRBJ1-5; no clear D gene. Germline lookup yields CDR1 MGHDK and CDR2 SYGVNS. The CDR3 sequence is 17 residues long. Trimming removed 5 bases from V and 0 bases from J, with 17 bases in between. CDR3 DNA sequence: TGTGCCAGCAGTTCCCCCGGGGTGAGGTATAGCAATCAGCCCCAGCATTTT. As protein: CASSSPGVRYSNQPQHF.

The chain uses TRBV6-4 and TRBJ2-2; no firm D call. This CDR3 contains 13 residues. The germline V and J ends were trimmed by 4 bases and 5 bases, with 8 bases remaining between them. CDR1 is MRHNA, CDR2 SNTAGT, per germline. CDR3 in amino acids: CASSAAQTGELFF. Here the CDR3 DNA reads TGTGCCAGCAGTGCCGCTCAAACCGGGGAGCTGTTTTTT.

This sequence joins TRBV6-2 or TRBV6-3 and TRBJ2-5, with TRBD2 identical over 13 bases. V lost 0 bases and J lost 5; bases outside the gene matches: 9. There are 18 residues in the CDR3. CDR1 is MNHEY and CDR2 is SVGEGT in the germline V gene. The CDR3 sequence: CASSYSIGLAGAYETQYF. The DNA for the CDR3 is TGTGCCAGCAGTTACTCGATAGGACTAGCGGGAGCATACGAGACCCAGTACTTC.

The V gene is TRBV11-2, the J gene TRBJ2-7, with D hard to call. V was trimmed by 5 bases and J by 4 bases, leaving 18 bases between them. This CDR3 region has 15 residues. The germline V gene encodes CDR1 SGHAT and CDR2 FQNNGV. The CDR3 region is CASSQVVARSYEQYF. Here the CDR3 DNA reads TGTGCCAGCAGCCAAGTGGTAGCTAGGTCATACGAGCAGTACTTC.